These 4 T cell receptor beta chains were sequenced from one sample in a study of blood T cell repertoires in COVID-19. Only in-frame clones appear in the TCRdb table, and some are missing; sequencing was by immunoSEQ multiplex PCR. This sample carries about 160,000 clones, around 82% of them seen once, and the ten largest clones take approximately 7%. Material for sequencing was peripheral blood. The receptors derive from an elderly man with COVID-19, enrolled during active disease.

V usage is TRBV6-5 and J usage is TRBJ2-5, with D possibly matching TRBD1 (5 bases). V lost 2 bases and J lost 7, with 11 bases in between. The CDR3 sequence is 13 residues long. Germline V lookup: CDR1 MNHEY, CDR2 SVGAGI. The CDR3 DNA is TGTGCCAGCAGTTACCAGGGCTTTTCGACCCAGTACTTC. As protein: CASSYQGFSTQYF.

This chain joins TRBV5-4 and TRBJ1-2, with D hard to call. V lost 3 bases, J lost 4 bases, and 10 bases lay in between. There are 13 residues in the CDR3. From germline, CDR1 is SGHNT and CDR2 YYREEE (reference sequence). CDR3 amino acids: CASSSDGIYGYTF. CDR3 nucleotide sequence: TGTGCCAGCAGCTCAGACGGGATCTATGGCTACACCTTC.

V usage is TRBV7-2 and J usage is TRBJ2-2, with 9 bases matching TRBD1. V dropped 5 bases and J dropped 6; count of bases not matched to a gene: 10. CDR1 and CDR2 from the germline V gene are SGHTA and FQGNSA. The CDR3 has 16 amino acids. Written as DNA, the CDR3 is TGTGCCAGCAGCCCCGGGACAGGGCCCCAATCCGGGGAGCTGTTTTTT. Protein product: CASSPGTGPQSGELFF.

In this sample, this clone turned up a few times. The chain joins TRBV7-9 to TRBJ1-3; 7 nucleotides match TRBD1. Trimming removed 5 bases from V and 0 bases from J; junction bases left unmatched: 4. In germline, CDR1 is SEHNR, CDR2 FQNEAQ (reference sequence). The CDR3 spans 15 residues. Written as DNA, the CDR3 is TGTGCCAGCAGCCCAGGGACAGACTCTGGAAACACCATATATTTT. Protein: CASSPGTDSGNTIYF.